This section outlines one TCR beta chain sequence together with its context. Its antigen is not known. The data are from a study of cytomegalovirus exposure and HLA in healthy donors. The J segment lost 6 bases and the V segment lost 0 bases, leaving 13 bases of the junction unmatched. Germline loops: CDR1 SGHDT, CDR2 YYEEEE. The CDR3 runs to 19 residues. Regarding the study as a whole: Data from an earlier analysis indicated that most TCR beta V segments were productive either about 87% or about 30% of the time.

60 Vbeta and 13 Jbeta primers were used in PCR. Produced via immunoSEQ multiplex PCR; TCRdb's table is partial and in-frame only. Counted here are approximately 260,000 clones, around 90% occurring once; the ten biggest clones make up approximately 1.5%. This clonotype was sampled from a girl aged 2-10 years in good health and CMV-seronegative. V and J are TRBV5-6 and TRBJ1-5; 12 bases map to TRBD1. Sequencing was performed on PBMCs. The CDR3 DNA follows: TGTGCCAGCAGCTTGGCCTTGGGACAGGGGGCAGCGGACGGTCAGCCCCAGCATTTT. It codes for CASSLALGQGAADGQPQHF.